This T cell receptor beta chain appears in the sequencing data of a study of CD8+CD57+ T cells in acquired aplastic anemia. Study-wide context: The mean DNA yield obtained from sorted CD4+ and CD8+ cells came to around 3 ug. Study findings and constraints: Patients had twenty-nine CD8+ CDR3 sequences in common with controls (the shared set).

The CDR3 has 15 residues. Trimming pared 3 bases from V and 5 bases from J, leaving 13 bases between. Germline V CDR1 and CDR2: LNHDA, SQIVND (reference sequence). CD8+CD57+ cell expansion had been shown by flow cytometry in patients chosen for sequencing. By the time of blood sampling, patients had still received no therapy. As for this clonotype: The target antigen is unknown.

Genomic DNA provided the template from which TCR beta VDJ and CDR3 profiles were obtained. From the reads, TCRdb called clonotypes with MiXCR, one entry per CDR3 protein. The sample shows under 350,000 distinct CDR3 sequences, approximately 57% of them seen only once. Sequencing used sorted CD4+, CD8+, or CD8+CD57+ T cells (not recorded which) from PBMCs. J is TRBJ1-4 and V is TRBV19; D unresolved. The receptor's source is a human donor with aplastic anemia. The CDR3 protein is CASSIHSTSNEKLFF. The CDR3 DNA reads TGTGCCAGTAGTATTCACAGTACATCAAATGAAAAACTGTTTTTT.